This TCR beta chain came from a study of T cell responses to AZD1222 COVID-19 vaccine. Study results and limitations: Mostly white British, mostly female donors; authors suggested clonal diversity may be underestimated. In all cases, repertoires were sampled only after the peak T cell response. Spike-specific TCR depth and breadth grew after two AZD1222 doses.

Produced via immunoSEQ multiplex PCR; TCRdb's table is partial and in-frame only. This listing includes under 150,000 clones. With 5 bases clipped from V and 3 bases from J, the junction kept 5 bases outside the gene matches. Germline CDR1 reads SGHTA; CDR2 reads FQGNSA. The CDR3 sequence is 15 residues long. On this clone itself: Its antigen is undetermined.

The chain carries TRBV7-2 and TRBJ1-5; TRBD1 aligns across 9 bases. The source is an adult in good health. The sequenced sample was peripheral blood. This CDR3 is CASSQQGALNQPQHF. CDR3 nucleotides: TGTGCCAGCAGCCAACAGGGGGCTCTCAATCAGCCCCAGCATTTT.